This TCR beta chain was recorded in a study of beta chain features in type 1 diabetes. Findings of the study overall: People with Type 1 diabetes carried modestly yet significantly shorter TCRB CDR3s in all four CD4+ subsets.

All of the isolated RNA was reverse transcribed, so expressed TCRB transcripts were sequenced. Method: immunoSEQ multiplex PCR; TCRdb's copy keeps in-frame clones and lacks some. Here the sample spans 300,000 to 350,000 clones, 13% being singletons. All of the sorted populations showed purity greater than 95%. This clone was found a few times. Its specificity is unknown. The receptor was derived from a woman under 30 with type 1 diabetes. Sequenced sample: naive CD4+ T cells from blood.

CDR3 loop: CSVGTAQMYEQYF. CDR3 coding DNA: TGCAGCGTTGGGACAGCCCAAATGTACGAGCAGTACTTC. The chain employs TRBV29-1 and TRBJ2-7; possible D gene TRBD1, 6 bases. V was cut by 4 bases and J by 4 bases, with 14 bases left in between. The CDR3 has 13 residues. CDR1 and CDR2 (germline): SQVTM, ANQGSEA.